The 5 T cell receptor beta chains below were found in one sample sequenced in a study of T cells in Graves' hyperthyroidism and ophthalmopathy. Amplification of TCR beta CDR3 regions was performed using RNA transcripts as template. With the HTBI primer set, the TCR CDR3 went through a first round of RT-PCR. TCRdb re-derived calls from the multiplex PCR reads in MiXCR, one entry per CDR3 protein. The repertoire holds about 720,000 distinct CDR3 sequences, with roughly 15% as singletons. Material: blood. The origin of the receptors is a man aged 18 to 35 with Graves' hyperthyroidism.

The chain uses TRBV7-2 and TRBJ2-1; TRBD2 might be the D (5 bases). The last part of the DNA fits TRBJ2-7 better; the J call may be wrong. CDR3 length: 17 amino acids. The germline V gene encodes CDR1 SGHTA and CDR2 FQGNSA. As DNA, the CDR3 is TGTGCCAGCAGCTTCTATGCTTCGGCGGGTCCCTACAATGAGCAGTACTTC. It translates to CASSFYASAGPYNEQYF.

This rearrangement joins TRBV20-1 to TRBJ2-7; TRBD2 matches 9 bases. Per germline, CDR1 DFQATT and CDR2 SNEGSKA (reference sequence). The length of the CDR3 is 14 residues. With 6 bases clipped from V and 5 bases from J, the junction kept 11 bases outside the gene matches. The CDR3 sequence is CSAKLAGSSHEQYF. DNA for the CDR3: TGCAGTGCAAAACTAGCGGGTAGTAGTCACGAGCAGTACTTC.

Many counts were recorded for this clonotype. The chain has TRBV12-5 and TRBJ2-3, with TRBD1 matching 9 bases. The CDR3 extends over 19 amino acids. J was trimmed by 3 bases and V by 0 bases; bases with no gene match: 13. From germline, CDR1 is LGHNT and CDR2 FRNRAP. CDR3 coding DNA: TGTGCTAGTGGTTTGGTCCTGACCGGGACAGGGTCGTTAACAGATACGCAGTATTTT. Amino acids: CASGLVLTGTGSLTDTQYF.

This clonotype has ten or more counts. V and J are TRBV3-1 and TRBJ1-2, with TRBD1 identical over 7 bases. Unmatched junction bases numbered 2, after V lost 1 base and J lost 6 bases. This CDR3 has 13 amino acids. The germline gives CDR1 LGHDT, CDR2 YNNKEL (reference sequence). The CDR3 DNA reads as TGTGCCAGCAGCCAAGTGACAGGGCATGGCTACACCTTC. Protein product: CASSQVTGHGYTF.

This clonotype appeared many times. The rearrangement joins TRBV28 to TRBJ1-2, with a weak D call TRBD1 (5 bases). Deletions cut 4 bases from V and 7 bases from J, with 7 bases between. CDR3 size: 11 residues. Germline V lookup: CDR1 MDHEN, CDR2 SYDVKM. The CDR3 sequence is CASSYGAGYTF. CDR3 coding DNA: TGTGCCAGCAGTTACGGGGCTGGCTACACCTTC.